This T cell receptor (beta chain) was recorded in a study of blood T cell repertoires in COVID-19. Whole-study context: Either two negative PCRs, clearance, or symptom resolution qualified Cohort 3 donors as recovered. T cells, B-cell-depleted T cells, or PBMCs supplied cDNA or gDNA.

The table came from immunoSEQ multiplex PCR; TCRdb's copy has only in-frame clones and leaves some out. Of 150,000 to 200,000 clones listed, 79% are singletons. Participants spanned ages about 18 to 100 years and resided in 20 to 30 US areas. CDR1 and CDR2 (germline): SGHRS, YFSETQ. V gave up 2 bases and J gave up 0 bases, with 17 bases separating them. This CDR3 spans 17 amino acids. The chain combines TRBV5-1 with TRBJ1-1, with D possibly TRBD1 on 5 matching bases. Source material: PBMCs or T cells enriched from blood (not recorded which). This receptor was obtained from a woman in her 70s in a cohort exposed to, infected with or recovered from COVID-19 (not recorded which). The CDR3 protein is CASSLGQGGRMNTEAFF. CDR3 sequence (DNA): TGCGCCAGCAGCTTAGGGCAGGGAGGACGAATGAACACTGAAGCTTTCTTT.